These T cell receptor beta chains were read from a single sample in a study of T cells after yellow fever vaccination. One entry per CDR3 protein results from TCRdb running MiXCR on the 5' RACE reads. The data contain approximately 150,000 distinct CDR3 sequences, around 8.5% of them singletons. This material consisted of CD8+ T cells sorted from PBMCs, taken 45 days after the yellow fever booster vaccination. The receptors come from a man aged 18 to 30 who received the YFV17D yellow fever vaccine. CDR3s include the opening cysteine and the closing phenylalanine or tryptophan. A D gene is named only where the DNA matches it firmly. Size values are once, few and many counts, or a class for expanded clones, and some rows have none.

>TRBV24-1|TRBJ2-7|TRBD1|NA
CATSDRQTGVEQYF
TGTGCCACCAGTGACCGGCAGACAGGGGTCGAGCAGTACTTC
>TRBV9|TRBJ2-5|NA|many
CASSVGQRNQETQYF
TGTGCCAGCAGCGTAGGACAGAGAAATCAAGAGACCCAGTACTTC
>TRBV9|TRBJ2-1|NA|many
CASSASSYNEQFF
TGTGCCAGCAGTGCTAGCTCCTACAATGAGCAGTTCTTC
>TRBV20-1|TRBJ2-1|NA|few
CSASKSQEGNEQFF
TGCAGTGCCTCCAAATCACAGGAGGGGAATGAGCAGTTCTTC
>TRBV3-1|TRBJ2-3|NA|few
CASSQETIRPDTQYF
TGTGCCAGCAGCCAAGAAACAATTCGCCCAGATACGCAGTATTTT
>TRBV4-3|TRBJ1-5|NA|few
CASSQDVSSNQPQHF
TGCGCCAGCAGCCAAGATGTGAGTAGCAATCAGCCCCAGCATTTT
>TRBV7-2|TRBJ1-3|NA|few
CASSAQIWGNSGNTIYF
TGTGCCAGCAGCGCCCAGATATGGGGAAACTCTGGAAACACCATATATTTT
>TRBV15|TRBJ2-2|NA|NA
CATSRDTGELFF
TGTGCCACCAGCAGAGATACCGGGGAGCTGTTTTTT
>TRBV6-1|TRBJ2-1|NA|few
CASSAPAGYNEQFF
TGTGCCAGCAGTGCCCCGGCGGGGTACAATGAGCAGTTCTTC
>TRBV28|TRBJ2-2|TRBD1|NA
CASRPGQGPGELFF
TGTGCCAGCAGGCCGGGACAGGGGCCCGGGGAGCTGTTTTTT
>TRBV4-3|TRBJ2-7|NA|few
CASSQGPDYEQYF
TGCGCCAGCAGCCAAGGTCCAGACTACGAGCAGTACTTC
>TRBV10-3|TRBJ1-2|TRBD1|few
CAISEGQGPNYGYTF
TGTGCCATCAGTGAGGGACAGGGACCTAACTATGGCTACACCTTC
>TRBV7-6|TRBJ1-1|NA|many
CASSLDGMNTEAFF
TGTGCCAGCAGCTTAGACGGAATGAACACTGAAGCTTTCTTT
>TRBV20-1|TRBJ2-1|TRBD2|NA
CSARDPRGVGNEQFF
TGCAGTGCTAGAGATCCCCGGGGGGTAGGCAATGAGCAGTTCTTC